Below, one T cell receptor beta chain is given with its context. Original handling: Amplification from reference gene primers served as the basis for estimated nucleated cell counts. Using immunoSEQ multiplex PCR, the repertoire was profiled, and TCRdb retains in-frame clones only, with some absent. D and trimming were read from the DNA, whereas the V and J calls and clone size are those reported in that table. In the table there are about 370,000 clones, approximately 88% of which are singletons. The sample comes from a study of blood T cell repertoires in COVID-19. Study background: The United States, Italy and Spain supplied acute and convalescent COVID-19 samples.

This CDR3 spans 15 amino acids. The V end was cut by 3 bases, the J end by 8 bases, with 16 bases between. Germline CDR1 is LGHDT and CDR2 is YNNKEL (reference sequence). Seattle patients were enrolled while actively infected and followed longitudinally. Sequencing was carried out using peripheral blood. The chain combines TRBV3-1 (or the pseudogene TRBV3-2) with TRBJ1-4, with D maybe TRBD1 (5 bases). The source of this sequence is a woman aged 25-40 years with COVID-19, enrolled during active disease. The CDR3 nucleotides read TGTGCCAGCAGCCAGGTCCCAGGGTTGGGGGAAAAACTGTTTTTT. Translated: CASSQVPGLGEKLFF.